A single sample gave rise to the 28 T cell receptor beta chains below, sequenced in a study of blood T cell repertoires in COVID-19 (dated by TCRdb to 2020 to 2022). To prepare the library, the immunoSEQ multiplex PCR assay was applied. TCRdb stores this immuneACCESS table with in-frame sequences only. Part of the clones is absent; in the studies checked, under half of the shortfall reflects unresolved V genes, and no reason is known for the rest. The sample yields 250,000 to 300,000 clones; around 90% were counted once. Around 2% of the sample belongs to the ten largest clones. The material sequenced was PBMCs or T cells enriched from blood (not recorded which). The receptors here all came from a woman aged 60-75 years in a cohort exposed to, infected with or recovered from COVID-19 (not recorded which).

The DNA for the CDR3 is TGTGCCAGCAGTGTCCGACTAGTGGGGGCCAAAAACATTCAGTACTTC. Protein sequence: CASSVRLVGAKNIQYF. The J gene is TRBJ2-4, the V gene TRBV6-1; TRBD2 might be the D (6 bases). With 4 bases removed from V and 1 base from J, the gap between germline ends came to 14 bases. Germline assignment: CDR1 MNHNS and CDR2 SASEGT. The length of the CDR3 is 16 residues.

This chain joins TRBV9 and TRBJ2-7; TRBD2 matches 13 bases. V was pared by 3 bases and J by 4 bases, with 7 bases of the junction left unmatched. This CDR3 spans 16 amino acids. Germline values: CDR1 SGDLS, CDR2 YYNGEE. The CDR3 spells CASSAGGLAGRYEQYF. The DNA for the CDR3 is TGTGCCAGCAGCGCCGGGGGACTAGCGGGAAGGTACGAGCAGTACTTC.

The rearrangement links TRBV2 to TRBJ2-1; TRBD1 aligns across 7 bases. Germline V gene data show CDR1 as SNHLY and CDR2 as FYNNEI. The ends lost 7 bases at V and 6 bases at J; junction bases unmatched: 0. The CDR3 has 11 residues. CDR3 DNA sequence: TGTGCCAGCAAGGGGGCCAATGAGCAGTTCTTC. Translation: CASKGANEQFF.

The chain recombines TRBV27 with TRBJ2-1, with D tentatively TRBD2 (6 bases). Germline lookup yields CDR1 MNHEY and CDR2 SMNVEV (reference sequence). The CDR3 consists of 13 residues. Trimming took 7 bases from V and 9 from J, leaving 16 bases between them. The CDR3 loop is CASITSRGGEQFF. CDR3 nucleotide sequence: TGTGCCAGCATCACATCTAGGGGAGGTGAGCAGTTCTTC.

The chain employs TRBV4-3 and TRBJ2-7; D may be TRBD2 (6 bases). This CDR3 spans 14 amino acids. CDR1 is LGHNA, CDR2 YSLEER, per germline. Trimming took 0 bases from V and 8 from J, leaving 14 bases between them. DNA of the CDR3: TGCGCCAGCAGCCAAGAGGAGGGCAGCGGGCAGCAGTACTTC. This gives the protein CASSQEEGSGQQYF.

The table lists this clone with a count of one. Here the CDR3 reads CASSSGTRGNTGELFF. In DNA form, the CDR3 reads TGTGCCAGCAGCTCCGGAACAAGGGGTAACACCGGGGAGCTGTTTTTT. The J gene is TRBJ2-2, the V gene TRBV7-3, with D possibly TRBD1 on 5 matching bases. This CDR3 is built from 16 residues. V lost 4 bases to trimming and J lost 2 bases, with 14 bases between them. Germline lookup yields CDR1 SGHTA and CDR2 FQGTGA.

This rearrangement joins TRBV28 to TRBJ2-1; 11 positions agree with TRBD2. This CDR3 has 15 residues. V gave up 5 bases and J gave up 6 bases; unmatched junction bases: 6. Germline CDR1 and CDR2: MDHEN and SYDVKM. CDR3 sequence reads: CASSRLAGGSNEQFF. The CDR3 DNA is TGTGCCAGCAGTCGTTTAGCGGGAGGGAGCAATGAGCAGTTCTTC.

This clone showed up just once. The CDR3 loop is CASSSQGSRNQPQHF. The CDR3 DNA reads as TGTGCCAGTAGTAGCCAGGGTTCTCGTAATCAGCCCCAGCATTTT. V and J are TRBV19 and TRBJ1-5; D possibly corresponds to TRBD1 (5 bases). V was clipped by 4 bases and J by 4 bases, with 14 bases between them. The length of the CDR3 is 15 residues. Per the germline V gene, CDR1 is LNHDA and CDR2 is SQIVND (reference sequence).

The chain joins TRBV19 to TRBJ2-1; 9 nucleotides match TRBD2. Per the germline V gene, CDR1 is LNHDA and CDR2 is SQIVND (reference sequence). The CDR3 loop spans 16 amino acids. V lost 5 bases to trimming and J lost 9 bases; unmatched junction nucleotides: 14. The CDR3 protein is CASSSWREGHIGEQFF. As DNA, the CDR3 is TGTGCCAGTAGTTCCTGGCGGGAGGGCCATATTGGTGAGCAGTTCTTC. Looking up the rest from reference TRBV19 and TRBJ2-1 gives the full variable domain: DGGITQSPKYLFRKEGQNVTLSCEQNLNHDAMYWYRQDPGQGLRLIYYSQIVNDFQKGDIAEGYSVSREKKESFPLTVTSAQKNPTAFYLCASSSWREGHIGEQFFGPGTRLTVL.

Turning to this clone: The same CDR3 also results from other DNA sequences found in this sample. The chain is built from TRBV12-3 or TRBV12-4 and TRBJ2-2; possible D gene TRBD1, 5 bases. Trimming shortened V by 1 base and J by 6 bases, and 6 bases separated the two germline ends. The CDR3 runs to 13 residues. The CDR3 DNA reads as TGTGCCAGCAGTTTAGTCAGGGCCGGGGAGCTGTTTTTT. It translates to CASSLVRAGELFF.

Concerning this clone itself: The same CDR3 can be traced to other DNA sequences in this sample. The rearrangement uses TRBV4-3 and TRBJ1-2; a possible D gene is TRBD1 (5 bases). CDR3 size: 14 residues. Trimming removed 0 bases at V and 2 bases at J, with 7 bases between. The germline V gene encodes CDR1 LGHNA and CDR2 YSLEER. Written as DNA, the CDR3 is TGCGCCAGCAGCCAAGATCGGGGGAACTATGGCTACACCTTC. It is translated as CASSQDRGNYGYTF.

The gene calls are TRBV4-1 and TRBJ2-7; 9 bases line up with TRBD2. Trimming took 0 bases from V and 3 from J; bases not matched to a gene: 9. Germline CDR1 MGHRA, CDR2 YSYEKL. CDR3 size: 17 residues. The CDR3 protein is CASSQEEAGLAYYEQYF. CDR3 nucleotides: TGCGCCAGCAGCCAAGAAGAAGCGGGACTAGCTTACTACGAGCAGTACTTC.

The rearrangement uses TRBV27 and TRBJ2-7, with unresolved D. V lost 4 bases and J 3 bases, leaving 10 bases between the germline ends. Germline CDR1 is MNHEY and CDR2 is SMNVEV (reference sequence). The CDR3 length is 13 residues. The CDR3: CASSSSRNYEQYF. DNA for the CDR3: TGTGCCAGCAGTTCCAGCAGGAACTACGAGCAGTACTTC.

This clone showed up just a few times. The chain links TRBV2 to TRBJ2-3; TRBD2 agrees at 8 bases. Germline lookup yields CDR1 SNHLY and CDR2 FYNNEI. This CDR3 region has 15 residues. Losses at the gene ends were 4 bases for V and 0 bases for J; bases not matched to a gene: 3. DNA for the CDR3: TGTGCCAGCAGTGTACTAGCGGTTAGCACAGATACGCAGTATTTT. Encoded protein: CASSVLAVSTDTQYF. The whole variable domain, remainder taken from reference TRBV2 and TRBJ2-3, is EPEVTQTPSHQVTQMGQEVILRCVPISNHLYFYWYRQILGQKVEFLVSFYNNEISEKSEIFDDQFSVERPDGSNFTLKIRSTKLEDSAMYFCASSVLAVSTDTQYFGPGTRLTVL.

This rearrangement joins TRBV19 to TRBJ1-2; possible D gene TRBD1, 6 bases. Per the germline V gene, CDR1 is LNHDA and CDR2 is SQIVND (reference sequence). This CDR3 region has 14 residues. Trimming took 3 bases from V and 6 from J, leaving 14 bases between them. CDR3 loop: CASSIVQGNDGYTF. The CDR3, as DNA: TGTGCCAGTAGTATCGTGCAGGGGAACGATGGCTACACCTTC.

The CDR3 region has the DNA TGTGCCAGCAGCCTACCCACAGATACGCAGTATTTT. It codes for CASSLPTDTQYF. This chain connects TRBV7-3 to TRBJ2-3, with no clear D. The CDR3 is made up of 12 amino acids. Germline V CDR1 and CDR2: SGHTA, FQGTGA. V dropped 5 bases and J dropped 2 bases, with 5 bases sitting between them.

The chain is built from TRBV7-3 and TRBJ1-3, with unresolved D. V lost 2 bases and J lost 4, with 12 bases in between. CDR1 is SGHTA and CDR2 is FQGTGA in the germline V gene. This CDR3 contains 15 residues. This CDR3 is CASSLSAGSGNTIYF. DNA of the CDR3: TGTGCCAGCAGCTTATCGGCAGGCTCGGGAAACACCATATATTTT.

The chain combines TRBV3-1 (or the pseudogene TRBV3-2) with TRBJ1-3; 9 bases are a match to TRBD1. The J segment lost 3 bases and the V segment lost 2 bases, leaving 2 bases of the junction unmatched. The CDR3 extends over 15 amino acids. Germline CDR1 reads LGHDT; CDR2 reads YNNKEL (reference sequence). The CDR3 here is CASSQWDRDGNTIYF. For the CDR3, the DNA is TGTGCCAGCAGCCAATGGGACAGGGATGGAAACACCATATATTTT.

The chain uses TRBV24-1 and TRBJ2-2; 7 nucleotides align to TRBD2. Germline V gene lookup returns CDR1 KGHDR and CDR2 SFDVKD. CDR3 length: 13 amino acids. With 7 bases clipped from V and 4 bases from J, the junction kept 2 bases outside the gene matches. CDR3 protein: CATRGGGTGELFF. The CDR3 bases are TGTGCCACCAGGGGCGGGGGCACCGGGGAGCTGTTTTTT.

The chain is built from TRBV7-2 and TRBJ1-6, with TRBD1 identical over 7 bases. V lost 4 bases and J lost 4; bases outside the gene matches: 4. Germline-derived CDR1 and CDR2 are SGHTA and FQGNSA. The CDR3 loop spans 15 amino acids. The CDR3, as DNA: TGTGCCAGCAGCTCCCGACAGGGATATAATTCACCCCTCCACTTT. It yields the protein CASSSRQGYNSPLHF.

Here the CDR3 DNA reads TGTGCCAGCAGTCCGGGACTAGCGGGGCCCAATGAGCAGTTCTTC. The encoded protein is CASSPGLAGPNEQFF. The chain couples TRBV27 to TRBJ2-1; TRBD2 aligns across 13 bases. This CDR3 is built from 15 residues. CDR1 is MNHEY and CDR2 is SMNVEV in the germline V gene (reference sequence). Unmatched junction bases numbered 4, after V lost 5 bases and J lost 6 bases.

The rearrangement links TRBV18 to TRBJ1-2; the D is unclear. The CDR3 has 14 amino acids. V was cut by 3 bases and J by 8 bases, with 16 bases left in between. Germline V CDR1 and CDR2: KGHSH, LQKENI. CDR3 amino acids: CASSPSRQRDGYTF. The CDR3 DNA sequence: TGTGCCAGCTCACCCTCGCGGCAGAGAGACGGCTACACCTTC.

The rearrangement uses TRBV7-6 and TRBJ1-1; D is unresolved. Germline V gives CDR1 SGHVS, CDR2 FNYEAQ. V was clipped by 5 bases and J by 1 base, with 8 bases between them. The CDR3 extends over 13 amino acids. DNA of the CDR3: TGTGCCAGCAGCCCTCGGGAGAACACTGAAGCTTTCTTT. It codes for CASSPRENTEAFF.

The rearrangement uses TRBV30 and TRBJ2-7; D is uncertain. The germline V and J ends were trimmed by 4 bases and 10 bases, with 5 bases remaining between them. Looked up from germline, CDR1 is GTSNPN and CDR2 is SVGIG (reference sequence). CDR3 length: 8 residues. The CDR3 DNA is TGTGCCTGGACCCTCCAGTACTTC. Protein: CAWTLQYF.

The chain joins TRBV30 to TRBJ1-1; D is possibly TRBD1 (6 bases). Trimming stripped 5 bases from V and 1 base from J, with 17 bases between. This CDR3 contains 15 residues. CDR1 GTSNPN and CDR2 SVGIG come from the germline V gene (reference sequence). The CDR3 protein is CAWFEGQLENTEAFF. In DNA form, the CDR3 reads TGTGCCTGGTTTGAGGGACAACTGGAGAACACTGAAGCTTTCTTT.

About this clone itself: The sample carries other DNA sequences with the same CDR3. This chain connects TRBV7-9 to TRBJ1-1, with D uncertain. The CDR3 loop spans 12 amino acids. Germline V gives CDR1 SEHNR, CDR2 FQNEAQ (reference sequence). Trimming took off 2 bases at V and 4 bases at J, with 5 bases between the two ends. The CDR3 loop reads CASSLSVTEAFF. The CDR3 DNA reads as TGTGCCAGCAGCTTAAGCGTCACTGAAGCTTTCTTT.

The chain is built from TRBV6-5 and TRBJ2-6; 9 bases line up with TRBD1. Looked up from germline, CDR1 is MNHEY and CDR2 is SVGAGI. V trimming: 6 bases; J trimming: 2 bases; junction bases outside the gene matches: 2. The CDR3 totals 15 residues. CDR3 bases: TGTGCCAGCAGACGACAGGGGGCTGGGGCCAACGTCCTGACTTTC. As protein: CASRRQGAGANVLTF.

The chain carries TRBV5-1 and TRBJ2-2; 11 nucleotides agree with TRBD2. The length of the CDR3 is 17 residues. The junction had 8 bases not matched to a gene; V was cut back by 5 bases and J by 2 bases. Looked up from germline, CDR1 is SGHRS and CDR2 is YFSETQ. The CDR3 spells CASSRASGRPNTGELFF. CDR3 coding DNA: TGCGCCAGCAGTCGGGCTAGCGGGAGGCCAAACACCGGGGAGCTGTTTTTT.